This T cell receptor beta chain was observed in a study of cytomegalovirus exposure and HLA in healthy donors. Vbeta (60) and Jbeta (13) primers were used in the PCR. The assay was immunoSEQ multiplex PCR, and TCRdb's table has in-frame clones only and misses some. This repertoire shows fewer than 40,000 clones, roughly 90% found once; its top ten account for roughly an eighth. This CDR3 has 14 amino acids. The germline gives CDR1 MNHEY, CDR2 SMNVEV (reference sequence). Trimming shortened V by 2 bases and J by 0 bases, and 8 bases separated the two germline ends. The TCR was taken from a woman aged 40 to 50 in good health and CMV-seropositive. V is TRBV27 and J is TRBJ2-7; D may be TRBD1 (6 bases). Sequencing was performed on PBMCs. CDR3 amino acids: CASSLRGYSYEQYF. For the CDR3, the DNA is TGTGCCAGCAGTTTAAGGGGGTACTCCTACGAGCAGTACTTC.